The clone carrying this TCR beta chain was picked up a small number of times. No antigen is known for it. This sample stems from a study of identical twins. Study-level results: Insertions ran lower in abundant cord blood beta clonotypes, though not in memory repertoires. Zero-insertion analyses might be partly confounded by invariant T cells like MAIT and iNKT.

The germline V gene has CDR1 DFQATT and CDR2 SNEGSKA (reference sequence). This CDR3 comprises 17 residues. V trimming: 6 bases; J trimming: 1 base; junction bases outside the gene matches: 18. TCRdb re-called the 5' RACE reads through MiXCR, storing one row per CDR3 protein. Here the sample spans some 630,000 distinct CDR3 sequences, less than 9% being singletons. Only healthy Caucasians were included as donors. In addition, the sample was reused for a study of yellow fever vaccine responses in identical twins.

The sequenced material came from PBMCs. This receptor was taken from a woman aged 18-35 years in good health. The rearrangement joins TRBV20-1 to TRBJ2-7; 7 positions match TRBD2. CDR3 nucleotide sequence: TGCAGTGCCTTCGGGGGGTCACCTACAAAAATGTCCTACGAGCAGTACTTC. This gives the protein CSAFGGSPTKMSYEQYF.